One sample yielded the 30 T cell receptor beta chains listed below, sequenced in a study of shared clonotypes between healthy human individuals. The table came from immunoSEQ multiplex PCR; TCRdb's copy has only in-frame clones and leaves some out. Seen here are about 1.5 million clones, roughly 96% observed once, and the top ten hold 1% to 1.5%. The sequencing input was naive CD4+ T cells sorted from blood. The subset here: CD45RA+ positively selected. The receptor set was obtained from a man aged 30 to 39 in good health.

This chain links TRBV7-7 with TRBJ2-7, with D unresolved. Trimming pared 5 bases from V and 3 bases from J, leaving 11 bases between. Germline V gene sequence: CDR1 SSHAT, CDR2 FNYEAQ (reference sequence). This CDR3 region has 13 residues. This CDR3 reads CASSTSPYYEQYF. The CDR3 DNA reads TGTGCCAGCAGCACGAGTCCCTACTACGAGCAGTACTTC.

The sample holds one count of this clone. The chain carries TRBV29-1 and TRBJ2-1; D ambiguous. Germline V gene lookup returns CDR1 SQVTM and CDR2 ANQGSEA. This CDR3 comprises 14 residues. The V and J ends lost 1 base and 1 base respectively, with 8 bases between them. CDR3 loop: CSVEVRGSYNEQFF. The DNA for the CDR3 is TGCAGCGTTGAAGTTCGAGGATCCTACAATGAGCAGTTCTTC.

This clone was found once. This chain uses TRBV27 with TRBJ2-1; D possibly matches TRBD1 or TRBD2 (5 bases each). Trimming cost V 5 bases and J 6 bases, with 29 bases left between them. The CDR3 has 19 residues. The V gene's germline CDR1 is MNHEY and CDR2 SMNVEV (reference sequence). The CDR3: CASSGLGPLFRRRPNEQFF. In DNA, the CDR3 is TGTGCCAGCAGTGGACTGGGACCACTCTTCAGGAGGAGGCCCAATGAGCAGTTCTTC.

Turning to this clone: Other DNA sequences from this sample encode an identical CDR3 as well. The J gene is TRBJ2-7, the V gene TRBV18, with 8 bases aligning to TRBD1. The germline CDR1 and CDR2 sequences are KGHSH and LQKENI. The ends lost 1 base at V and 4 bases at J; junction bases unmatched: 6. The CDR3 has 15 residues. The CDR3 loop is CASSPLAGGLYEQYF. CDR3 DNA sequence: TGTGCCAGCTCACCACTTGCAGGGGGCTTATACGAGCAGTACTTC.

V and J are TRBV29-1 and TRBJ2-1; 7 nucleotides agree with TRBD1. The CDR3 is 13 amino acids. Trimming removed 7 bases from V and 3 bases from J; junction bases left unmatched: 6. Germline V gene data show CDR1 as SQVTM and CDR2 as ANQGSEA. The CDR3 loop reads CSAQTGIYNEQFF. CDR3 DNA: TGCAGCGCACAGACAGGGATCTACAATGAGCAGTTCTTC.

A note on this clone: The same CDR3 also results from other DNA sequences found in this sample. The genes are TRBV5-6 and TRBJ2-7; D call uncertain. Trimming took off 0 bases at V and 7 bases at J, with 8 bases between the two ends. Germline V lookup: CDR1 SGHDT, CDR2 YYEEEE. This CDR3 is 12 amino acids long. CDR3 residues: CASSLVGREQYF. The CDR3 bases are TGTGCCAGCAGCTTGGTGGGAAGGGAGCAGTACTTC. Complete variable domain (other parts from reference TRBV5-6 and TRBJ2-7): DAGVTQSPTHLIKTRGQQVTLRCSPKSGHDTVSWYQQALGQGPQFIFQYYEEEERQRGNFPDRFSGHQFPNYSSELNVNALLLGDSALYLCASSLVGREQYFGPGTRLTVT.

The V gene is TRBV5-1, the J gene TRBJ2-1; D is possibly TRBD1 (5 bases). This CDR3 contains 13 residues. The V gene lost 2 bases and the J gene lost 5 bases, with 8 bases spanning the gap. The germline gives CDR1 SGHRS, CDR2 YFSETQ. The CDR3 DNA is TGCGCCAGCAGCTTTACAGGAAACAATGAGCAGTTCTTC. Protein sequence: CASSFTGNNEQFF. Full variable domain (rest looked up from reference TRBV5-1 and TRBJ2-1): KAGVTQTPRYLIKTRGQQVTLSCSPISGHRSVSWYQQTPGQGLQFLFEYFSETQRNKGNFPGRFSGRQFSNSRSEMNVSTLELGDSALYLCASSFTGNNEQFFGPGTRLTVL.

This chain links TRBV6-1 with TRBJ2-7; TRBD2 agrees at 15 bases. Germline-derived CDR1 and CDR2 are MNHNS and SASEGT. V was clipped by 6 bases and J by 3 bases; unmatched bases: 15. This CDR3 is built from 19 residues. CDR3 residues: CASREISPGTSGGYYEQYF. CDR3 DNA: TGTGCCAGCAGGGAAATTAGCCCCGGGACTAGCGGGGGGTACTACGAGCAGTACTTC.

The chain joins TRBV5-4 to TRBJ2-7; TRBD2 aligns across 7 bases. Trimming cost V 1 base and J 3 bases; bases outside gene matches: 4. The length of the CDR3 is 14 residues. Germline values: CDR1 SGHNT, CDR2 YYREEE (reference sequence). Written as DNA, the CDR3 is TGTGCCAGCAGCTTGTCCGCGGGAGACTACGAGCAGTACTTC. This gives the protein CASSLSAGDYEQYF.

The chain has TRBV6-6 and TRBJ2-5, with TRBD2 matching over 7 bases. V lost 2 bases and J lost 4; bases outside the gene matches: 4. Germline V gives CDR1 MNHNY, CDR2 SVGAGI (reference sequence). The CDR3 has 14 amino acids. The CDR3 spells CASSYLGEGETQYF. The DNA of the CDR3 is TGTGCCAGCAGTTACCTAGGGGAGGGAGAGACCCAGTACTTC.

This rearrangement joins TRBV15 to TRBJ2-1; D remains unclear. Trimming shortened V by 4 bases and J by 9 bases, and 16 bases separated the two germline ends. The CDR3 contains 14 residues. Germline V gene lookup returns CDR1 LNHNV and CDR2 YYDKDF (reference sequence). Written as DNA, the CDR3 is TGTGCCACCAGCATGCGACAAGCTCCTGGTGAGCAGTTCTTC. Amino acids: CATSMRQAPGEQFF.

V is TRBV2 and J is TRBJ2-5; a weak D match, TRBD1 (5 bases). The CDR3 spans 13 residues. Trimming cost V 8 bases and J 3 bases, with 13 bases left between them. Germline V gene data show CDR1 as SNHLY and CDR2 as FYNNEI. The CDR3 DNA follows: TGTGCCAGCGGACCGTTGGACAAAGAGACCCAGTACTTC. Encoded protein: CASGPLDKETQYF.

The chain couples TRBV7-9 to TRBJ2-3; D is tentatively TRBD1 or TRBD2 (5 bases each). Germline values: CDR1 SEHNR, CDR2 FQNEAQ (reference sequence). This CDR3 is 16 amino acids long. Trimming cost V 5 bases and J 3 bases, with 18 bases left between them. CDR3 DNA sequence: TGTGCCAGCAGCCTGAGGGGTCCGGGCGCGACAGATACGCAGTATTTT. Translated, it gives CASSLRGPGATDTQYF.

The chain has TRBV28 and TRBJ2-3, with D hard to call. With 8 bases removed from V and 0 bases from J, the gap between germline ends came to 21 bases. The germline V gene encodes CDR1 MDHEN and CDR2 SYDVKM. The CDR3 runs 17 residues. The CDR3 sequence: CASPPMVNQMSTDTQYF. The CDR3 bases are TGTGCCAGCCCACCTATGGTGAACCAGATGAGCACAGATACGCAGTATTTT.

V and J are TRBV7-3 and TRBJ2-1, with TRBD2 identical over 7 bases. V shed 0 bases, J shed 4 bases, and the junction held 3 bases outside the gene matches. CDR1 is SGHTA, CDR2 FQGTGA, per germline. This CDR3 is 15 amino acids long. This CDR3 is CASSLTASGYNEQFF. Here the CDR3 DNA reads TGTGCCAGCAGCTTAACCGCTAGCGGTTACAATGAGCAGTTCTTC.

The chain has TRBV29-1 and TRBJ1-2; weak D call: TRBD1 (5 bases). Germline V lookup: CDR1 SQVTM, CDR2 ANQGSEA. Trimming stripped 3 bases from V and 4 bases from J, with 12 bases between. The CDR3 length is 13 residues. CDR3 DNA sequence: TGCAGCGTTGAGGACGGGGGTATCTATGGCTACACCTTC. Amino acid sequence: CSVEDGGIYGYTF.

The chain uses TRBV5-4 and TRBJ2-1; the D call may be TRBD1 or TRBD2 (5 bases each). Deletions cut 4 bases from V and 6 bases from J, with 17 bases between. The CDR3 contains 15 residues. Germline V lookup: CDR1 SGHNT, CDR2 YYREEE (reference sequence). The CDR3 DNA reads TGTGCCAGCAGCACCTCGGGGCTAGCAGGCAATGAGCAGTTCTTC. Residues: CASSTSGLAGNEQFF.

The chain is built from TRBV18 and TRBJ1-1; unclear D gene. This CDR3 is built from 13 residues. Trimming pared 3 bases from V and 4 bases from J, leaving 9 bases between. The V gene's germline CDR1 is KGHSH and CDR2 LQKENI. DNA for the CDR3: TGTGCCAGCTCACCTCAGGTGTCCACTGAAGCTTTCTTT. Residues: CASSPQVSTEAFF.

The rearrangement joins TRBV7-6 to TRBJ2-5; D is undetermined. Germline V lookup: CDR1 SGHVS, CDR2 FNYEAQ. V was pared by 3 bases and J by 5 bases, with 10 bases between. The CDR3 is 13 amino acids. CDR3 in amino acids: CASSFGVMETQYF. CDR3 nucleotide sequence: TGTGCCAGCAGCTTTGGCGTGATGGAGACCCAGTACTTC.

The V call is TRBV25-1, the J call TRBJ2-7; D may match TRBD1 or TRBD2 (5 bases each). Germline CDR1 reads MGHDK; CDR2 reads SYGVNS. Trimming removed 0 bases from V and 4 bases from J, with 13 bases in between. CDR3 length: 15 residues. The CDR3 bases are TGTGCCAGCAGTGAATATTGGCAGGGCGGGTACGAGCAGTACTTC. It yields the protein CASSEYWQGGYEQYF.

The chain joins TRBV6-1 to TRBJ2-7; 7 bases are a match to TRBD1. The V and J ends lost 5 bases and 2 bases, in that order; junction bases with no gene match: 3. The CDR3 has 13 residues. Per germline, CDR1 MNHNS and CDR2 SASEGT. CDR3 nucleotide sequence: TGTGCCAGCAGTACACAGGGGACCTACGAGCAGTACTTC. This encodes CASSTQGTYEQYF.

The chain couples TRBV28 to TRBJ2-3; TRBD2 agrees at 10 bases. From germline, CDR1 is MDHEN and CDR2 SYDVKM. J gave up 3 bases and V 3 bases, and 15 bases lay outside the gene matches. The CDR3 is made up of 19 amino acids. CDR3 residues: CASSFPIRRSGRGTDTQYF. The CDR3 region has the DNA TGTGCCAGCAGTTTTCCAATCAGGAGGAGCGGGAGGGGGACAGATACGCAGTATTTT. The full variable domain, in which reference TRBV28 and TRBJ2-3 provide the parts outside the CDR3, is DVKVTQSSRYLVKRTGEKVFLECVQDMDHENMFWYRQDPGLGLRLIYFSYDVKMKEKGDIPEGYSVSREKKERFSLILESASTNQTSMYLCASSFPIRRSGRGTDTQYFGPGTRLTVL.

The chain links TRBV18 to TRBJ2-7, with D maybe TRBD2 (5 bases). V gave up 6 bases and J gave up 3 bases, with 18 bases separating them. Germline values: CDR1 KGHSH, CDR2 LQKENI. The CDR3 loop spans 15 amino acids. For the CDR3, the DNA is TGTGCCAGCTCTAAAGCGGTCGGAGGTTACTACGAGCAGTACTTC. Translation gives CASSKAVGGYYEQYF.

This chain connects TRBV19 to TRBJ2-5; 7 bases agree with TRBD1. This CDR3 has 15 residues. Per germline, CDR1 LNHDA and CDR2 SQIVND (reference sequence). V shed 6 bases and J 4 bases; nucleotides not matched to a gene: 11. CDR3: CASSPYDRERETQYF. In nucleotides, the CDR3 is TGTGCCAGTAGCCCTTACGACAGGGAACGAGAGACCCAGTACTTC.

CDR3 sequence (DNA): TGTGCCAGCAGCGGAACGGGAGTTATCTCCTACAATGAGCAGTTCTTC. Protein product: CASSGTGVISYNEQFF. This chain uses TRBV5-4 with TRBJ2-1; tentative D call: TRBD2 (6 bases). Trimming took off 4 bases at V and 0 bases at J, with 14 bases between the two ends. Germline CDR1 is SGHNT and CDR2 is YYREEE (reference sequence). The CDR3 extends over 16 amino acids.

This chain connects TRBV27 to TRBJ2-6; D uncertain. Trimming left V 6 bases short and J 0 bases short, with 6 bases between. Germline V gives CDR1 MNHEY, CDR2 SMNVEV (reference sequence). There are 14 residues in the CDR3. As DNA, the CDR3 is TGTGCCAGCAGGACCCTCTCTGGGGCCAACGTCCTGACTTTC. Residues: CASRTLSGANVLTF.

This chain links TRBV19 with TRBJ2-1; 12 bases match TRBD2. Trimming at V came to 4 bases and at J to 8 bases, leaving 18 bases not matched to a gene. Germline CDR1 reads LNHDA; CDR2 reads SQIVND (reference sequence). This CDR3 is built from 19 residues. The DNA of the CDR3 is TGTGCCAGTAGTACTAGTTTGAGACTAGCGGGAGAGGGTAGGGATGAGCAGTTCTTC. Translation: CASSTSLRLAGEGRDEQFF.

This sequence joins TRBV10-3 and TRBJ2-7; D not resolved. Germline assignment: CDR1 ENHRY and CDR2 SYGVKD. The CDR3 is 15 amino acids. Between the trimmed V and J ends, which lost 2 bases and 4 bases, there was a span of 15 bases. The CDR3 DNA sequence: TGTGCCATCAGTGAGAGGTGGATGGGAAAGTACGAGCAGTACTTC. Translated: CAISERWMGKYEQYF.

The chain combines TRBV5-1 with TRBJ2-5; 9 bases line up with TRBD1. This CDR3 has 16 amino acids. Unmatched junction bases numbered 11, after V lost 4 bases and J lost 4 bases. CDR1 is SGHRS and CDR2 is YFSETQ in the germline V gene. As DNA, the CDR3 is TGCGCCAGCAGCATCGCGGGACAGGGATTAGCAGAGACCCAGTACTTC. Protein: CASSIAGQGLAETQYF.

The chain carries TRBV10-3 and TRBJ1-4; TRBD1 agrees at 7 bases. J gave up 11 bases and V 0 bases, and 3 bases lay outside the gene matches. The CDR3 covers 13 residues. The germline gives CDR1 ENHRY, CDR2 SYGVKD. The CDR3 here is CAISESVTGKLFF. Written as DNA, the CDR3 is TGTGCCATCAGTGAGTCAGTGACAGGGAAACTGTTTTTT.